The rows below give T cell receptor beta chains drawn from one sample of a study of response to subunit inactivated influenza vaccine. TCRdb independently ran MiXCR on the RT-PCR reads; one entry per CDR3 protein. Of hundreds of thousands of distinct CDR3 sequences listed, 25% are singletons. The sequences come from CD4+ T cells sorted from PBMCs, collected 5 to 6 days after vaccination. The receptors were gathered from a man aged 50 to 59 who received an inactivated influenza vaccine. CDR3s include the opening cysteine and the closing phenylalanine or tryptophan. D genes are given only for firm matches. A row's size may be missing; if present it is once, few, many or a size class.

d_call clone_size j_call v_call cdr3_aa cdr3_nt
. once TRBJ2-3 TRBV12-3/TRBV12-4 CASSSDKNTDTQYF TGTGCCAGCAGTTCAGACAAGAACACAGATACGCAGTATTTT
. . TRBJ2-5 TRBV5-1 CASSLPSETQYF TGCGCCAGCAGCTTGCCGTCAGAGACCCAGTACTTC
. . TRBJ2-5 TRBV21-1 CASIYRDGETQYF TGTGCCAGCATCTACCGGGACGGCGAGACCCAGTACTTC
TRBD1 . TRBJ2-7 TRBV5-1 CASSPTGQGNVGAYEQYF TGCGCCAGCAGTCCTACGGGACAGGGAAATGTGGGGGCCTACGAGCAGTACTTC
. . TRBJ2-2 TRBV3-1 CASSQLGSTRTGELFF TGTGCCAGCAGCCAATTGGGTAGCACTCGCACCGGGGAGCTGTTTTTT
TRBD2 few TRBJ2-7 TRBV27 CASSFSSGYEQYF TGTGCCAGCAGCTTTTCTAGCGGCTACGAGCAGTACTTC
. . TRBJ1-4 TRBV5-1 CASSFARGVNEKLFF TGCGCCAGCAGCTTCGCGAGGGGGGTTAATGAAAAACTGTTTTTT
TRBD2 . TRBJ2-3 TRBV7-6 CASSLGGGRADTQYF TGTGCCAGCAGCTTAGGGGGGGGACGGGCAGATACGCAGTATTTT
. few TRBJ2-2 TRBV29-1 CSVAGLAGELFF TGCAGCGTTGCCGGGCTGGCCGGGGAGCTGTTTTTT
TRBD2 . TRBJ2-3 TRBV20-1 CSALPTSGGSTDTQYF TGCAGTGCTTTACCCACTAGCGGGGGGTCCACAGATACGCAGTATTTT
. . TRBJ1-1 TRBV7-9 CASSKETGSTEAFF TGTGCCAGCAGCAAAGAAACAGGGAGCACTGAAGCTTTCTTT
. . TRBJ2-6 TRBV12-3/TRBV12-4 CASRTSSGANVLTF TGTGCCAGCAGGACCAGTTCTGGGGCCAACGTCCTGACTTTC
. few TRBJ1-5 TRBV18 CASSPKGGAQPQHF TGTGCCAGCTCCCCTAAAGGGGGGGCTCAGCCCCAGCATTTT
. . TRBJ1-1 TRBV29-1 CSVVQQTLAFF TGCAGCGTGGTTCAGCAGACGCTCGCTTTCTTT
TRBD2 few TRBJ2-7 TRBV12-3/TRBV12-4 CASKSGRTGEQYF TGTGCCAGCAAAAGCGGGAGGACGGGGGAGCAGTACTTC
. . TRBJ1-1 TRBV7-9 CASSPTKLEAFF TGTGCCAGCAGCCCAACTAAGTTAGAAGCTTTCTTT